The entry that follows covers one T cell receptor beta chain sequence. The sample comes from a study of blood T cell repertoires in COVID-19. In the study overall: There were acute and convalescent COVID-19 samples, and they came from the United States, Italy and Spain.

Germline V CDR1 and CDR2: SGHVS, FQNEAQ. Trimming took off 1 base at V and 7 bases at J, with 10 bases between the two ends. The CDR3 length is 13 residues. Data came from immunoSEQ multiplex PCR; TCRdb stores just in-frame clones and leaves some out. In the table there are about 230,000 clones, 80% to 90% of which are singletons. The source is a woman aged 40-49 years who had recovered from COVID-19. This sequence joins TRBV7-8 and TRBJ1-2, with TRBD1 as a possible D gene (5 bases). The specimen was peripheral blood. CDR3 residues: CASSLGRAGGYTF. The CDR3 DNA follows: TGTGCCAGCAGCTTAGGCAGGGCCGGTGGCTACACCTTC. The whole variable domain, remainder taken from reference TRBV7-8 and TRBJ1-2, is GAGVSQSPRYKVAKRGQDVALRCDPISGHVSLFWYQQALGQGPEFLTYFQNEAQLDKSGLPSDRFFAERPEGSVSTLKIQRTQQEDSAVYLCASSLGRAGGYTFGSGTRLTVV.